This T cell receptor beta chain was recovered during a study of CD8 T cells in ankylosing spondylitis (dated by TCRdb to about 2017). Study-wide context: The study profiled T cell receptor beta repertoires in healthy donors and ankylosing spondylitis patients to find disease-linked TCR variants. The full study cohort comprised about 25 ankylosing spondylitis patients and 85 to 120 healthy donors. Peripheral blood was sampled, and synovial fluid was also collected from ankylosing spondylitis patients. The paper as a whole reports these results and caveats: Some motif variants were previously reported in synovial fluid and blood of reactive arthritis patients, suggesting common disease-initiation mechanisms. The disease-linked clones were reported to be significantly enriched in matched synovial fluid samples from ankylosing spondylitis patients. The disease-linked clones showed a CD8+ phenotype and occurred at relatively low frequencies in peripheral blood. A TCR beta motif made up of several highly homologous amino acid variants appeared to be characteristic of blood from ankylosing spondylitis patients.

CDR3 length: 15 amino acids, cysteine to phenylalanine. The only DNA kept is the CDR3, 45 bases in frame from the first base. The germline ends are 15 bases apart after V is trimmed by 6 bases and J by 0 bases. The sequencer listed for this sample is Illumina HiSeq 2500. TCR beta libraries were prepared by quantitative 5'-RACE with molecular barcodes. As for the original processing: To identify disease-linked TCR variants, a new computational method was used, one built on a probabilistic model of VDJ rearrangement. TCRdb reanalyzed the raw reads on its own, using fastp at Q25 for trimming and MiXCR for clone calling, and kept in-frame beta chains. Every distinct CDR3 protein forms one entry, paired with its most common genes and DNA. The V and J calls shown here were made by TCRdb, not taken from the authors' results. For this sample there are a few hundred thousand distinct CDR3 sequences; 20% to 25% appear just once. The top ten clonotypes cover 3.5% of the sample.

Of note for this clonotype: It has no known antigen specificity. Base-call qualities are not available, and no considerably larger clone is one nucleotide away.

Source material: blood, either unsorted or a sorted T cell fraction (not recorded which). In this chain, TRBV12-3 or TRBV12-4 is recombined with TRBJ2-7, with TRBD1 as a weak D call on 6 bases. This TCR came from a female donor with ankylosing spondylitis or in good health (not recorded which). The sequenced DNA: TGTGCCAGCAGGCACGGGCAGGGGCTCTCCTACGAGCAGTACTTC. The resulting protein is CASRHGQGLSYEQYF.